The 15 T cell receptor beta chains given below trace back to one sample, sequenced in a study of T cell repertoires in cytomegalovirus infection. TCRdb used MiXCR to reprocess the reads, holding one entry per CDR3 protein. Found here are about 570,000 distinct CDR3 sequences, almost 40% of them singletons; the top ten hold around 48%. No antigen is known for these receptors. This specimen consisted of cultured PBMCs, obtained from culture after CMV antigen stimulation. The receptor set was obtained from a human donor in good health (CMV status not recorded). Some clones in this sample may be carry-over from other donors' samples.

CDR3 residues: CASSLAGRGDSEAFF. The CDR3 region has the DNA TGTGCCAGCAGTCTCGCGGGGAGGGGTGATTCTGAAGCTTTCTTT. The chain is built from TRBV12-3 or TRBV12-4 and TRBJ1-1; a weak D match, TRBD1 (5 bases). The germline V and J ends were trimmed by 5 bases and 6 bases, with 19 bases remaining between them. The CDR3 runs 15 residues.

This rearrangement joins TRBV12-3 or TRBV12-4 to TRBJ2-6; D is unresolved. Trimming took off 2 bases at V and 0 bases at J, with 8 bases between the two ends. The CDR3 totals 16 residues. The CDR3 sequence is CASSLSGGSGANVLTF. CDR3 in DNA: TGTGCCAGCAGTTTAAGTGGTGGCTCTGGGGCCAACGTCCTGACTTTC.

A few counts support this clonotype. This sequence joins TRBV7-2 and TRBJ1-3, with no clear D. Between the trimmed V and J ends, which lost 4 bases and 8 bases, there was a span of 18 bases. Germline lookup yields CDR1 SGHTA and CDR2 FQGNSA. The CDR3 contains 15 residues. This CDR3 reads CASSSRGPSRDTIYF. DNA of the CDR3: TGTGCCAGCAGCTCTCGGGGTCCCTCAAGGGACACCATATATTTT.

V gene TRBV7-2 combines with J gene TRBJ2-7, with D unclear. Germline assignment: CDR1 SGHTA and CDR2 FQGNSA. The ends were cut back, 2 bases at V and 9 bases at J, with 14 bases in the middle. This CDR3 region has 13 residues. The CDR3 spells CASSLRSDRVQYF. The CDR3 nucleotides read TGTGCCAGCAGCTTACGCAGCGATAGGGTGCAGTACTTC. The whole variable domain, remainder taken from reference TRBV7-2 and TRBJ2-7, is GAGVSQSPSNKVTEKGKDVELRCDPISGHTALYWYRQSLGQGLEFLIYFQGNSAPDKSGLPSDRFSAERTGGSVSTLTIQRTQQEDSAVYLCASSLRSDRVQYFGPGTRLTVT.

The chain is built from TRBV18 and TRBJ1-1; no definite D call. The germline V and J ends were trimmed by 3 bases and 2 bases, with 7 bases remaining between them. This CDR3 spans 13 amino acids. The germline V gene has CDR1 KGHSH and CDR2 LQKENI. This chain's CDR3 is CASSPTQNTEAFF. CDR3 bases: TGTGCCAGCTCACCGACACAAAACACTGAAGCTTTCTTT.

This chain links TRBV10-3 with TRBJ2-7; D gene uncertain. The CDR3 is made up of 13 amino acids. Trimming cost V 3 bases and J 1 base, with 7 bases left between them. Per the germline V gene, CDR1 is ENHRY and CDR2 is SYGVKD. CDR3 region: CAISDYGSYEQYF. CDR3 in DNA: TGTGCCATCAGTGATTACGGTTCCTACGAGCAGTACTTC.

This chain joins TRBV29-1 and TRBJ2-5; possibly TRBD2 for D (6 bases). The CDR3 runs 12 residues. CDR1 SQVTM and CDR2 ANQGSEA come from the germline V gene. V lost 7 bases to trimming and J lost 4 bases, with 13 bases between them. CDR3 region: CSGGVFGETQYF. CDR3 nucleotides: TGCAGCGGGGGGGTTTTTGGAGAGACCCAGTACTTC. Looking up the rest from reference TRBV29-1 and TRBJ2-5 gives the full variable domain: SAVISQKPSRDICQRGTSLTIQCQVDSQVTMMFWYRQQPGQSLTLIATANQGSEATYESGFVIDKFPISRPNLTFSTLTVSNMSPEDSSIYLCSGGVFGETQYFGPGTRLLVL.

The chain joins TRBV7-2 to TRBJ2-7, with D tentatively TRBD2 (6 bases). Germline CDR1 reads SGHTA; CDR2 reads FQGNSA. The CDR3 spans 15 residues. Trimming stripped 3 bases from V and 2 bases from J, with 14 bases between. The DNA of the CDR3 is TGTGCCAGCAGCTTGGGTGGCGGGGAACCCTACGAGCAGTACTTC. Encoded protein: CASSLGGGEPYEQYF.

J is TRBJ2-1 and V is TRBV20-1; 10 positions match TRBD1. Per the germline V gene, CDR1 is DFQATT and CDR2 is SNEGSKA (reference sequence). The CDR3 runs 13 residues. Trimming removed 6 bases from V and 3 bases from J; junction bases left unmatched: 2. The CDR3 loop reads CSADRGNYNEQFF. Written as DNA, the CDR3 is TGCAGTGCGGACAGGGGGAACTACAATGAGCAGTTCTTC.

This clonotype was seen at least ten times. The chain is built from TRBV7-6 and TRBJ2-3; 9 bases match TRBD1. The J segment lost 2 bases and the V segment lost 3 bases, leaving 3 bases of the junction unmatched. CDR1 is SGHVS and CDR2 is FNYEAQ in the germline V gene. The CDR3 sequence is 15 residues long. Written as DNA, the CDR3 is TGTGCCAGCAGCTTGACAGGGGGAATCACAGATACGCAGTATTTT. Its translation: CASSLTGGITDTQYF.

The rearrangement joins TRBV7-9 to TRBJ2-3; D possibly uses TRBD1 or TRBD2 (5 bases each). Germline V gene lookup returns CDR1 SEHNR and CDR2 FQNEAQ (reference sequence). The CDR3 loop spans 15 amino acids. Trimming shortened V by 1 base and J by 0 bases, and 8 bases separated the two germline ends. The chain's CDR3 is CASSLGDGSTDTQYF. The CDR3 region has the DNA TGTGCCAGCAGCTTAGGGGACGGAAGCACAGATACGCAGTATTTT.

This chain uses TRBV7-9 with TRBJ1-3, with 7 bases lining up with TRBD1. Losses at the gene ends were 1 base for V and 2 bases for J; bases not matched to a gene: 8. CDR3 size: 17 residues. From germline, CDR1 is SEHNR and CDR2 FQNEAQ (reference sequence). Here the CDR3 reads CASSLGPDRVPGNTIYF. In DNA form, the CDR3 reads TGTGCCAGCAGCTTAGGGCCCGACAGGGTACCTGGAAACACCATATATTTT.

The table lists this clonotype with a few counts. The chain has TRBV15 and TRBJ2-5; D is uncertain. The CDR3 totals 16 residues. V gave up 0 bases and J gave up 0 bases, with 11 bases separating them. The germline V gene has CDR1 LNHNV and CDR2 YYDKDF (reference sequence). The CDR3 loop is CATSRDVAAYQETQYF. In DNA form, the CDR3 reads TGTGCCACCAGCAGAGATGTTGCGGCCTACCAAGAGACCCAGTACTTC.

Notes on this clonotype: One base away lies a much larger clone, so this may be a sequencing read error. The chain uses TRBV7-2 and TRBJ2-1; TRBD2 agrees at 10 bases. V lost 3 bases and J lost 9; bases outside the gene matches: 11. The germline V gene encodes CDR1 SGHTA and CDR2 FQGNSA. There are 16 residues in the CDR3. CDR3 in DNA: TGTGCCAGCAGCTTCGTTCTAGCGGGAGACCCTCGTGAGCAGTTCTTC. Amino acid sequence: CASSFVLAGDPREQFF.

This clonotype appeared a few times. This chain uses TRBV28 with TRBJ2-1; 8 bases agree with TRBD2. Germline V gene sequence: CDR1 MDHEN, CDR2 SYDVKM. Losses at the gene ends were 7 bases for V and 0 bases for J; bases not matched to a gene: 17. This CDR3 has 19 residues. The CDR3 protein is CASTFGPVSGRGSYNEQFF. CDR3 in DNA: TGTGCCAGCACATTTGGGCCAGTGAGCGGGAGAGGCTCCTACAATGAGCAGTTCTTC.